This T cell receptor (beta chain) was sequenced for a study of T cells after yellow fever vaccination (dated by TCRdb to the late 2010s). As for the study more broadly: Libraries from fractions with low cell numbers were prepared with the SMART-Seq v4 Ultra Low Input RNA kit. Blood samples were taken at several timepoints before and after primary and secondary immunization, and bulk PBMC replicates and cell subsets were isolated. Two healthy male donors, one aged 18 to 29 and one aged 30 to 40 years, were included in the cohort. Bulk TCR alpha and beta repertoires were sequenced longitudinally to track T-cell clones before and after primary and booster YFV17D yellow fever vaccination.

This clonotype was observed many times. This clone's antigen is unknown. The input lacks base qualities; no much larger clone sits a single base away. Overall study results and their limits: Compared with the primary T-cell response, the secondary T-cell response was weaker but faster, peaking on day 5 rather than day 15. Only a couple of donors were included in the study, so the extent to which the findings can be generalized is limited. A small share of clonotypes occurred in both CD4 and CD8 compartments, likely arising from convergent recombination. Most clones expanded after primary vaccination were re-detected after the booster (almost 98% of CD4 and more than 70% of CD8), suggesting broad memory maintenance. Computational filtering was needed because FACS-sorted repertoires could contain abundant contaminating clonotypes from the bulk population.

The CDR1 and CDR2 encoded by the germline V gene are MGHRA and YSYEKL. Here V drops 6 bases and J drops 0 bases, and the junction holds 10 bases not matched to any gene. The CDR3 measures 17 amino acids from cysteine to phenylalanine. The DNA shown is the 51-base CDR3, in frame from base 1. TCRdb shows the sequencer as Illumina NovaSeq 6000. TCR cDNA was made using 5'RACE template switching, a step that added a universal primer site and unique molecular identifiers. Priming of cDNA synthesis was performed from both the TCR alpha and TCR beta constant segments. Two PCR steps were used to amplify libraries, with sample barcodes and sequencing adapters being added in the second step. Sequencing of the libraries was done on either Illumina HiSeq 2500 (2x100 bp) or NovaSeq (2x150 bp). As for the authors' bioinformatics: MIGEC handled demultiplexing of reads and collapsing into UMI consensus sequences, while MiXCR performed V(D)J alignment. Clonotypes responding to the vaccine were identified with edgeR on replicate PBMC samples, with the criteria of FDR below 0.01 and a log2 fold change above 5 up to day 15. CD4 or CD8 identity was assigned to each bulk clonotype according to whether the clonotype was present at higher abundance in the sequenced CD4 repertoire or the sequenced CD8 repertoire. Through fastp at Q25 and MiXCR, TCRdb rebuilt clones from the public reads, retaining in-frame beta chains. Identical CDR3 protein sequences are pooled into one entry, listed with their most common genes and DNA. TCRdb, not the original authors, processed these V and J calls. The table for this sample lists about 250,000 distinct CDR3 sequences; about 3.9% of them were counted only once. The leading ten clones occupy over 15% of the sample.

The treatment or condition tag for this specimen amounts to: live attenuated yellow fever vaccine strain. At each blood-draw timepoint, two biological replicates of bulk PBMCs were collected. A standard Ficoll-Paque protocol was used to isolate PBMCs from peripheral blood. RNA was extracted with TriZol from bulk PBMCs, CD4 and CD8 fractions, and dextramer-positive and dextramer-negative fractions. Recombination connected TRBV4-1 to TRBJ1-1; 10 central nucleotides agree with TRBD1. The sequence was obtained from a man in his late teens or twenties who received the YFV17D yellow fever vaccine. Sequencing used PBMCs, obtained 15 days after the yellow fever booster vaccination. The DNA reads TGCGCCAGCAGGCCTCAGGACAGGGGGATCATGAACACTGAAGCTTTCTTT. Translated, it reads CASRPQDRGIMNTEAFF.